This is a list of T cell receptor beta chains from one sample in a study of blood T cell repertoires in COVID-19. The repertoire was sequenced with immunoSEQ multiplex PCR; TCRdb's copy has only in-frame clones and lacks some. This sample has some 460,000 clones, with about nine tenths found just once. The specimen was PBMCs or T cells enriched from blood (not recorded which). The receptor source for this set is a woman younger than 35 who had recovered from COVID-19. Both conserved end residues are part of each CDR3. The order of the fields is V gene, J gene, D gene, clone size, CDR3 protein, CDR3 DNA. A D gene is named only where the DNA matches it firmly. Clone size appears in some rows only: once, few, many, or a class for an expanded clone.

v_call: TRBV5-4
j_call: TRBJ1-2
d_call: TRBD1
clone_size: .
cdr3_aa: CASSMGQIDYGYTF
cdr3_nt: TGTGCCAGCAGCATGGGACAGATAGACTATGGCTACACCTTC

v_call: TRBV5-1
j_call: TRBJ2-2
d_call: .
clone_size: .
cdr3_aa: CASSPRAANTGELFF
cdr3_nt: TGCGCCAGCAGCCCCAGGGCCGCGAACACCGGGGAGCTGTTTTTT

v_call: TRBV7-9
j_call: TRBJ2-5
d_call: TRBD1
clone_size: few
cdr3_aa: CASSPGQGASETQYF
cdr3_nt: TGTGCCAGCAGCCCGGGACAGGGGGCATCAGAGACCCAGTACTTC

v_call: TRBV11-2
j_call: TRBJ2-7
d_call: .
clone_size: .
cdr3_aa: CASSGRGRLKFLEQYF
cdr3_nt: TGTGCCAGCAGTGGCAGGGGACGCCTAAAGTTCCTCGAGCAGTACTTC

v_call: TRBV6-2/TRBV6-3
j_call: TRBJ2-3
d_call: TRBD2
clone_size: .
cdr3_aa: CASSSSSGGRDTQYF
cdr3_nt: TGTGCCAGCAGTTCCTCTAGCGGGGGGCGCGATACGCAGTATTTT

v_call: TRBV28
j_call: TRBJ2-1
d_call: .
clone_size: once
cdr3_aa: CASSGLGISYNEQFF
cdr3_nt: TGTGCCAGCAGTGGATTGGGCATCTCCTACAATGAGCAGTTCTTC

v_call: TRBV24-1
j_call: TRBJ1-4
d_call: .
clone_size: .
cdr3_aa: CATSELTGTNEKLFF
cdr3_nt: TGTGCCACCAGTGAGCTAACAGGGACTAATGAAAAACTGTTTTTT

v_call: TRBV7-9
j_call: TRBJ1-1
d_call: TRBD1
clone_size: once
cdr3_aa: CASSQWGQGMNTEAFF
cdr3_nt: TGTGCCAGCAGCCAATGGGGACAGGGAATGAACACTGAAGCTTTCTTT

v_call: TRBV27
j_call: TRBJ1-6
d_call: .
clone_size: few
cdr3_aa: CASGPRGPRDNSPLHF
cdr3_nt: TGTGCCAGCGGACCACGAGGCCCGAGGGATAATTCACCCCTCCACTTT

v_call: TRBV4-2
j_call: TRBJ2-3
d_call: TRBD1
clone_size: .
cdr3_aa: CASRGQDAADTQYF
cdr3_nt: TGTGCCAGCCGAGGACAGGACGCCGCAGATACGCAGTATTTT

v_call: TRBV5-1
j_call: TRBJ2-7
d_call: TRBD1
clone_size: .
cdr3_aa: CATKKQGASEQYF
cdr3_nt: TGCGCCACCAAAAAACAGGGGGCCAGCGAGCAGTACTTC

v_call: TRBV30
j_call: TRBJ2-3
d_call: TRBD2
clone_size: .
cdr3_aa: CAWRLAGGPPDTQYF
cdr3_nt: TGTGCCTGGAGACTAGCGGGGGGGCCACCAGATACGCAGTATTTT

v_call: TRBV7-3
j_call: TRBJ1-1
d_call: .
clone_size: once
cdr3_aa: CASSPGGQGDAEAFF
cdr3_nt: TGTGCCAGCAGCCCGGGTGGGCAGGGCGACGCTGAAGCTTTCTTT

v_call: TRBV5-1
j_call: TRBJ2-5
d_call: .
clone_size: .
cdr3_aa: CASSSYGGGEETQYF
cdr3_nt: TGCGCCAGCAGCTCCTACGGTGGGGGCGAAGAGACCCAGTACTTC

v_call: TRBV11-2
j_call: TRBJ2-1
d_call: .
clone_size: .
cdr3_aa: CASSRTGRTYNEQFF
cdr3_nt: TGTGCCAGCAGCCGCACAGGGAGAACCTACAATGAGCAGTTCTTC